Each of the 24 T cell receptor beta chains below was sequenced from the same sample in a study of blood T cell repertoires in COVID-19. Method: immunoSEQ multiplex PCR; TCRdb's copy keeps in-frame clones and lacks some. The profile shows around 60,000 clones, approximately 72% of them singletons. The sequenced material came from peripheral blood. Every receptor here comes from a woman between 65 and 79 years old with COVID-19, enrolled during active disease.

The rearrangement uses TRBV29-1 and TRBJ2-1, with 7 nucleotides matching TRBD2. The CDR3 runs to 14 residues. Trimming removed 7 bases from V and 9 bases from J; junction bases left unmatched: 15. Germline V gene sequence: CDR1 SQVTM, CDR2 ANQGSEA. The DNA for the CDR3 is TGCAGCGCTGCTAGCGGATTGGGGGTGGGTGAGCAGTTCTTC. Protein: CSAASGLGVGEQFF.

This clone was observed a few times. The chain recombines TRBV5-1 with TRBJ1-1; D is perhaps TRBD1 (6 bases). CDR3 length: 15 residues. From germline, CDR1 is SGHRS and CDR2 YFSETQ. Trimming took off 4 bases at V and 1 base at J, with 14 bases between the two ends. The CDR3 protein is CASSKIQGTNTEAFF. As DNA, the CDR3 is TGCGCCAGCAGCAAAATACAGGGTACGAACACTGAAGCTTTCTTT.

The CDR3 nucleotides read TGTGCCAGCAGTGACCCACAGGGGTCGGAGACCCAGTACTTC. As protein: CASSDPQGSETQYF. The chain carries TRBV6-2 or TRBV6-3 and TRBJ2-5; TRBD1 aligns across 7 bases. Trimming at V came to 5 bases and at J to 5 bases, leaving 8 bases not matched to a gene. Germline V gene sequence: CDR1 MNHEY, CDR2 SVGEGT. The CDR3 runs to 14 residues.

The chain links TRBV28 to TRBJ1-1, with D possibly TRBD1 on 6 matching bases. Germline lookup yields CDR1 MDHEN and CDR2 SYDVKM. Deletions cut 4 bases from V and 7 bases from J, with 13 bases between. CDR3 length equals 13 residues. CDR3 nucleotide sequence: TGTGCCAGCAGTTCCTCCGGACAGATTGAAGCTTTCTTT. Amino acid sequence: CASSSSGQIEAFF.

The rearrangement links TRBV3-1 (or the pseudogene TRBV3-2) to TRBJ1-6; D is uncertain. The CDR3 is 17 residues long. The ends were cut back, 1 base at V and 14 bases at J, with 24 bases in the middle. Germline V gene sequence: CDR1 LGHDT, CDR2 YNNKEL (reference sequence). CDR3 sequence: CASSQGFGGTREVTLHF. The CDR3 coding sequence is TGTGCCAGCAGCCAAGGCTTCGGCGGCACTCGAGAGGTCACCCTCCACTTT.

The chain employs TRBV6-4 and TRBJ2-1, with D uncertain. The CDR3 totals 12 residues. V was shortened by 2 bases and J by 7 bases, with 6 bases between the two germline ends. CDR1 is MRHNA, CDR2 SNTAGT, per germline. CDR3 in DNA: TGTGCCAGCAGTGACCCCGGGAATGAGCAGTTCTTC. This encodes CASSDPGNEQFF.

J is TRBJ2-3 and V is TRBV6-1; TRBD2 matches at 10 bases. Trimming cost V 3 bases and J 4 bases; bases outside gene matches: 7. The CDR3 is 16 residues long. Germline V CDR1 and CDR2: MNHNS, SASEGT. CDR3 in amino acids: CASSDRSSGSPDTQYF. The CDR3, as DNA: TGTGCCAGCAGTGACCGCTCTAGCGGGAGCCCAGATACGCAGTATTTT.

The chain recombines TRBV5-1 with TRBJ1-4; D unresolved. V dropped 4 bases and J dropped 8 bases, with 21 bases sitting between them. CDR3 length equals 16 residues. Germline CDR1 and CDR2: SGHRS and YFSETQ. The CDR3 protein is CASSLLPPDPGEKLFF. CDR3 nucleotides: TGCGCCAGCAGCCTCCTCCCCCCGGACCCGGGGGAAAAACTGTTTTTT.

The chain joins TRBV19 to TRBJ2-1; D not resolved. Trimming removed 4 bases from V and 6 bases from J, with 13 bases in between. CDR1 and CDR2 (germline): LNHDA, SQIVND (reference sequence). The CDR3 contains 14 residues. CDR3 region: CASSRRKAVNEQFF. The DNA for the CDR3 is TGTGCCAGTAGTAGGCGGAAGGCTGTCAATGAGCAGTTCTTC.

The V call is TRBV9, the J call TRBJ2-1; D may be TRBD2 (6 bases). V dropped 3 bases and J dropped 8 bases, with 21 bases sitting between them. The CDR3 has 16 residues. Germline V gives CDR1 SGDLS, CDR2 YYNGEE. The CDR3 nucleotides are TGTGCCAGCAGCGCCTTTGTGGTTTGGGGGGACCATGAGCAGTTCTTC. It translates to CASSAFVVWGDHEQFF.

This rearrangement joins TRBV6-6 to TRBJ1-1, with D perhaps TRBD1 (5 bases). CDR1 and CDR2 (germline): MNHNY, SVGAGI (reference sequence). CDR3 size: 14 residues. V dropped 6 bases and J dropped 5 bases, with 16 bases sitting between them. CDR3 in amino acids: CASSPQGAGTEAFF. The CDR3 bases are TGTGCCAGCAGCCCCCAAGGGGCGGGGACTGAAGCTTTCTTT.

This clone has more than one count but fewer than ten. The V gene is TRBV6-5, the J gene TRBJ1-5; D is unclear. The V gene lost 5 bases and the J gene lost 5 bases, with 7 bases spanning the gap. CDR1 and CDR2 from the germline V gene are MNHEY and SVGAGI. The CDR3 totals 12 residues. The CDR3 region is CASSTADQPQHF. In nucleotides, the CDR3 is TGTGCCAGCAGTACTGCTGATCAGCCCCAGCATTTT.

This chain uses TRBV7-2 with TRBJ1-2; D is unclear. Trimming removed 2 bases at V and 2 bases at J, with 9 bases between. The CDR3 contains 14 residues. Germline CDR1 and CDR2: SGHTA and FQGNSA. Here the CDR3 DNA reads TGTGCCAGCAGCTTACAGGCAAGCAACTATGGCTACACCTTC. Translated: CASSLQASNYGYTF.

In this sample, this clone turned up many times. V and J are TRBV5-4 and TRBJ1-3; D possibly corresponds to TRBD1 (6 bases). The CDR3 totals 16 residues. The V gene lost 4 bases and the J gene lost 2 bases, with 16 bases spanning the gap. Germline V gene sequence: CDR1 SGHNT, CDR2 YYREEE (reference sequence). The CDR3 DNA reads as TGTGCCAGCAGCCGCAATGGGGGGGCCGCTGGAAACACCATATATTTT. Its protein is CASSRNGGAAGNTIYF. The variable domain in full, with the rest retrieved from reference TRBV5-4 and TRBJ1-3, is ETGVTQSPTHLIKTRGQQVTLRCSSQSGHNTVSWYQQALGQGPQFIFQYYREEENGRGNFPPRFSGLQFPNYSSELNVNALELDDSALYLCASSRNGGAAGNTIYFGEGSWLTVV.

The gene calls are TRBV7-2 and TRBJ2-7; the D gene is possibly TRBD1 (6 bases). Trimming took 10 bases from V and 0 from J, leaving 10 bases between them. There are 12 residues in the CDR3. CDR1 and CDR2 (germline): SGHTA, FQGNSA. CDR3 sequence reads: CAIRTASYEQYF. The CDR3 DNA reads as TGTGCCATCAGGACAGCCTCCTACGAGCAGTACTTC.

The chain links TRBV3-1 (or the pseudogene TRBV3-2) to TRBJ2-5; 12 bases match TRBD2. The junction had 5 bases not matched to a gene; V was cut back by 0 bases and J by 0 bases. The CDR3 length is 18 residues. Per the germline V gene, CDR1 is LGHDT and CDR2 is YNNKEL (reference sequence). The CDR3 protein is CASSQDFGLAGYQETQYF. CDR3 bases: TGTGCCAGCAGCCAAGATTTCGGACTAGCGGGGTACCAAGAGACCCAGTACTTC.

This clone was seen once. The V call is TRBV6-2 or TRBV6-3, the J call TRBJ1-5; D is ambiguous. This CDR3 has 14 residues. Germline V lookup: CDR1 MNHEY, CDR2 SVGEGT. The germline V and J ends were trimmed by 6 bases and 6 bases, with 15 bases remaining between them. CDR3 nucleotide sequence: TGTGCCAGCAGCCAAGCGGCTTCTGGTCAGCCCCAGCATTTT. This translates into CASSQAASGQPQHF.

The chain recombines TRBV2 with TRBJ2-2; D possibly corresponds to TRBD2 (5 bases). V lost 1 base and J lost 3, with 6 bases in between. The CDR3 spans 14 residues. Germline CDR1 is SNHLY and CDR2 is FYNNEI. CDR3 loop: CASSEVRDTGELFF. DNA for the CDR3: TGTGCCAGCAGTGAAGTGAGGGACACCGGGGAGCTGTTTTTT.

The rearrangement joins TRBV11-3 to TRBJ2-1; 10 nucleotides align to TRBD1. V dropped 1 base and J dropped 7; count of bases not matched to a gene: 7. This CDR3 has 16 amino acids. Germline assignment: CDR1 SGHNT and CDR2 YENEEA. CDR3 loop: CASSLGQGARLNEQFF. CDR3 sequence (DNA): TGTGCCAGCAGCTTAGGACAGGGGGCGCGACTTAATGAGCAGTTCTTC.

This clone was picked up a small number of times. V is TRBV9 and J is TRBJ1-6, with no clear D. The CDR3 length is 15 residues. V dropped 4 bases and J dropped 6 bases, with 14 bases sitting between them. Germline V gene data show CDR1 as SGDLS and CDR2 as YYNGEE. The chain's CDR3 is CASSLGSEGNSPLHF. The CDR3 coding sequence is TGTGCCAGCAGCTTGGGCTCCGAGGGTAATTCACCCCTCCACTTT.

J is TRBJ2-1 and V is TRBV5-4; 10 positions match TRBD1. Germline CDR1 SGHNT, CDR2 YYREEE (reference sequence). The CDR3 runs to 16 residues. J was trimmed by 9 bases and V by 0 bases; bases with no gene match: 9. CDR3 sequence (DNA): TGTGCCAGCAGCTTGGGGAGACAGGGGGCGTTGGTTGAGCAGTTCTTC. Amino acid sequence: CASSLGRQGALVEQFF.

The chain employs TRBV7-7 and TRBJ2-5; 7 bases match TRBD2. With V trimmed by 4 bases and J by 5 bases, 4 bases remained unmatched. The CDR3 length is 13 residues. Germline CDR1 SSHAT, CDR2 FNYEAQ (reference sequence). This CDR3 reads CASSWGGSETQYF. As DNA, the CDR3 is TGTGCCAGCAGCTGGGGGGGAAGTGAGACCCAGTACTTC.

In regard to this clone: Other DNA variants within this sample encode the same CDR3. V gene TRBV7-3 combines with J gene TRBJ2-1, with TRBD2 identical over 15 bases. Germline V lookup: CDR1 SGHTA, CDR2 FQGTGA. The CDR3 loop spans 15 amino acids. Unmatched junction bases numbered 2, after V lost 3 bases and J lost 8 bases. CDR3 protein: CASSLGLAGGYEQFF. As DNA, the CDR3 is TGTGCCAGCAGCTTGGGACTAGCGGGGGGCTATGAGCAGTTCTTC.

In its sample, this clone was seen once. V and J are TRBV6-5 and TRBJ1-2; possible D gene TRBD1, 5 bases. The V gene's germline CDR1 is MNHEY and CDR2 SVGAGI. This CDR3 spans 14 amino acids. V was pared by 6 bases and J by 7 bases, with 18 bases between. The CDR3 DNA reads TGTGCCAGCAGGCTGACGGGGGAGGTGCGTGGCTACACCTTC. It specifies CASRLTGEVRGYTF.